Listed below are T cell receptor beta chains from one sample, sequenced in a study of blood T cell repertoires in COVID-19. Profiled with immunoSEQ multiplex PCR; TCRdb holds only in-frame clones, not every one. There are some 510,000 clones in the sample; around nine tenths occur only once, and around 1.9% lies in the top ten. Source material: PBMCs or T cells enriched from blood (not recorded which). These TCRs come from a woman aged 40 to 50 who had recovered from COVID-19. CDR3s include the opening cysteine and the closing phenylalanine or tryptophan. D genes are given only for firm matches. Rows may omit the clone size; those that give it use once, few, many or a size class.

CATSDPGPGGYTF | TGTGCCACCAGTGACCCCGGCCCGGGAGGCTACACCTTC | TRBV24-1 | NA | NA | TRBJ1-2
CASSLIAAQETQYF | TGTGCCAGCAGTTTAATAGCGGCCCAAGAGACCCAGTACTTC | TRBV27 | NA | NA | TRBJ2-5
CASSQDFPSGSYEQFF | TGTGCCAGCAGCCAAGATTTTCCTAGCGGGAGCTATGAGCAGTTCTTC | TRBV14 | few | TRBD2 | TRBJ2-1
CASGSGGTTEAFF | TGTGCTAGTGGCTCAGGGGGAACCACTGAAGCTTTCTTT | TRBV12-5 | NA | TRBD1 | TRBJ1-1
CASSLVPGGLTDTQYF | TGCGCCAGCAGCTTGGTCCCAGGGGGTTTAACAGATACGCAGTATTTT | TRBV5-1 | NA | TRBD1 | TRBJ2-3
CASSGGFRTSGYNEQFF | TGTGCCAGCAGCGGGGGCTTCAGGACTAGCGGTTACAATGAGCAGTTCTTC | TRBV7-2 | NA | TRBD2 | TRBJ2-1
CASSQDRTRRESYTF | TGTGCCAGCAGCCAAGATAGGACGCGGCGGGAGAGCTACACCTTC | TRBV3-1/TRBV3-2 | NA | NA | TRBJ1-2
CASSQTTGGNEQFF | TGCGCCAGCAGCCAGACGACAGGGGGGAATGAGCAGTTCTTC | TRBV4-3 | few | TRBD1 | TRBJ2-1
CASSKTADSLGLATEAFF | TGTGCCAGCAGCAAAACCGCCGACAGTCTAGGTTTGGCCACTGAAGCTTTCTTT | TRBV5-4 | many | NA | TRBJ1-1
CASSLAGGPNEQFF | TGTGCCAGCAGCTTAGCGGGAGGGCCCAATGAGCAGTTCTTC | TRBV11-3 | NA | TRBD2 | TRBJ2-1
CAWTPWEGSTEAFF | TGTGCCTGGACTCCTTGGGAGGGGTCCACTGAAGCTTTCTTT | TRBV30 | NA | NA | TRBJ1-1
CITGGLYEQYF | TGTATCACAGGGGGCTTGTACGAGCAGTACTTC | TRBV6-5 | NA | TRBD1 | TRBJ2-7
CASSVDADWMNTEAFF | TGTGCCAGCAGCGTAGATGCAGACTGGATGAACACTGAAGCTTTCTTT | TRBV9 | NA | NA | TRBJ1-1
CASSPRQVSPLHF | TGTGCCAGCAGTCCCCGACAGGTTTCACCCCTCCACTTT | TRBV12-3/TRBV12-4 | NA | NA | TRBJ1-6
CASSHRGYGYTF | TGTGCCAGCAGCCATCGGGGGTACGGCTACACCTTC | TRBV3-1/TRBV3-2 | NA | NA | TRBJ1-2
CATSDLKPQGSETQYF | TGTGCCACCAGTGATTTGAAGCCTCAGGGAAGCGAGACCCAGTACTTC | TRBV24-1 | NA | NA | TRBJ2-5
CASSQVGTGGRNEQFF | TGCGCCAGCAGCCAAGTAGGGACAGGGGGTCGGAATGAGCAGTTCTTC | TRBV4-1 | NA | TRBD1 | TRBJ2-1
CASSSQLAGGDTQYF | TGTGCCAGCAGCTCACAGCTAGCGGGAGGAGATACGCAGTATTTT | TRBV7-6 | NA | TRBD2 | TRBJ2-3
CASSVAPGSGVRTDTQYF | TGTGCCAGCAGCGTAGCTCCCGGGTCGGGAGTAAGGACAGATACGCAGTATTTT | TRBV9 | NA | NA | TRBJ2-3
CASSLSSQGLNSPLHF | TGTGCCAGCAGTTTATCGTCCCAGGGGCTTAATTCACCCCTCCACTTT | TRBV27 | once | NA | TRBJ1-6
CASSIPTNYGYTF | TGTGCCAGTAGTATACCCACTAACTATGGCTACACCTTC | TRBV19 | NA | NA | TRBJ1-2
CASSQDQSPGQGAGYTF | TGCGCCAGCAGCCAAGATCAGTCACCGGGACAGGGGGCGGGCTACACCTTC | TRBV4-3 | NA | TRBD1 | TRBJ1-2
CASSRIPLGQGKETQYF | TGTGCCAGCAGTCGGATACCCTTGGGACAGGGGAAAGAGACCCAGTACTTC | TRBV27 | NA | TRBD1 | TRBJ2-5
CASSLPGTGSIEAFF | TGCGCCAGCAGCCTTCCCGGGACAGGGAGTATTGAAGCTTTCTTT | TRBV5-1 | few | TRBD1 | TRBJ1-1
CASSEPSSGSNEQFF | TGTGCCAGCAGTGAACCGTCTAGCGGGAGTAATGAGCAGTTCTTC | TRBV25-1 | NA | TRBD2 | TRBJ2-1
CASSPGTSGIETQYF | TGCGCCAGCAGCCCTGGGACTAGCGGTATTGAGACCCAGTACTTC | TRBV5-1 | NA | TRBD2 | TRBJ2-5
CASRVRLEWTQYF | TGTGCCAGCAGGGTACGGCTGGAGTGGACCCAGTACTTC | TRBV25-1 | NA | NA | TRBJ2-5
CASSDSWNTEAFF | TGCGCCAGCAGTGATAGTTGGAACACTGAAGCTTTCTTT | TRBV10-1 | NA | NA | TRBJ1-1
CASSRQNYGYTF | TGTGCCAGCAGCCGTCAGAACTATGGCTACACCTTC | TRBV11-3 | NA | NA | TRBJ1-2
CASSLALADYNEQFF | TGTGCCAGCAGCTTAGCCCTAGCGGACTACAATGAGCAGTTCTTC | TRBV7-2 | NA | TRBD2 | TRBJ2-1
CASSLGIGTSEYEQYF | TGTGCCAGCAGTTTAGGAATTGGGACTAGCGAGTACGAGCAGTACTTC | TRBV27 | NA | TRBD2 | TRBJ2-7
CASSLGEVQETQYF | TGTGCCAGCAGCTTAGGAGAAGTCCAAGAGACCCAGTACTTC | TRBV7-6 | NA | NA | TRBJ2-5
CASSPLAGDSSYEQYF | TGTGCCAGCTCACCTCTAGCGGGAGATAGCTCCTACGAGCAGTACTTC | TRBV18 | NA | TRBD2 | TRBJ2-7
CASSTSFSYEQYF | TGTGCCAGCAGCACTTCCTTCTCCTACGAGCAGTACTTC | TRBV7-2 | NA | NA | TRBJ2-7
CAWSVFDRGGDEQYF | TGTGCCTGGAGTGTATTTGACAGGGGTGGGGACGAGCAGTACTTC | TRBV30 | NA | TRBD1 | TRBJ2-7
CASSLGRQGGYTF | TGTGCCAGCAGCTTAGGGCGGCAGGGGGGCTACACCTTC | TRBV7-9 | NA | NA | TRBJ1-2
CASSRPGTSSYEQYF | TGTGCCAGCAGCCGCCCCGGGACTAGCTCCTACGAGCAGTACTTC | TRBV3-1/TRBV3-2 | NA | TRBD2 | TRBJ2-7
CASRSAGTSGLNEQFF | TGTGCCAGCAGGTCCGCCGGGACTAGCGGGTTGAACGAGCAGTTCTTC | TRBV3-1/TRBV3-2 | NA | TRBD2 | TRBJ2-1
CASGPWTTVNTEAFF | TGTGCTAGTGGTCCCTGGACAACCGTGAACACTGAAGCTTTCTTT | TRBV12-5 | NA | NA | TRBJ1-1
CASSVAASGGSYGYTF | TGTGCCAGCAGCGTAGCAGCCTCGGGGGGAAGCTATGGCTACACCTTC | TRBV9 | NA | NA | TRBJ1-2
CASSLARKNEQFF | TGTGCCAGCAGCTTAGCGCGGAAGAATGAGCAGTTCTTC | TRBV11-3 | NA | NA | TRBJ2-1
CASSGGQANTEAFF | TGTGCCAGTAGTGGCGGACAGGCTAACACTGAAGCTTTCTTT | TRBV19 | NA | TRBD1 | TRBJ1-1
CASSLNGRGNYGYTF | TGTGCCAGCAGTTTAAACGGCAGGGGGAACTATGGCTACACCTTC | TRBV27 | NA | TRBD1 | TRBJ1-2
CAISETSGYSSYNEQFF | TGTGCCATCAGTGAGACTAGCGGATACAGCTCCTACAATGAGCAGTTCTTC | TRBV10-3 | NA | TRBD2 | TRBJ2-1
CASSYGQTELKKLFF | TGTGCCAGCAGTTACGGACAGACCGAATTGAAAAAACTGTTTTTT | TRBV7-9 | NA | NA | TRBJ1-4
CASSSNGNTEAFF | TGTGCCAGCAGCTCTAACGGGAACACTGAAGCTTTCTTT | TRBV7-2 | NA | NA | TRBJ1-1
CASSESARANTEAFF | TGCGCCAGCAGTGAGTCGGCTAGAGCGAACACTGAAGCTTTCTTT | TRBV10-2 | NA | NA | TRBJ1-1
CASSLRDTQYF | TGTGCCAGCAGTCTGAGAGATACGCAGTATTTT | TRBV12-3/TRBV12-4 | NA | NA | TRBJ2-3
CASRRAPNEQFF | TGTGCCTCGCGGAGGGCACCCAATGAGCAGTTCTTC | TRBV28 | NA | NA | TRBJ2-1
CASSDVGRGREKLFF | TGTGCCAGCAGTGACGTCGGCAGGGGGCGAGAAAAACTGTTTTTT | TRBV6-4 | NA | TRBD1 | TRBJ1-4
CASSLANMNTEAFF | TGTGCCAGCAGCTTAGCCAACATGAACACTGAAGCTTTCTTT | TRBV7-9 | NA | NA | TRBJ1-1
CASSYSPNRLAGVAETQYF | TGTGCCAGCAGTTACTCACCAAATAGACTAGCGGGAGTAGCTGAGACCCAGTACTTC | TRBV6-2/TRBV6-3 | NA | TRBD2 | TRBJ2-5
CASSFTREGTDTQYF | TGTGCCAGCAGCTTTACGAGGGAGGGCACAGATACGCAGTATTTT | TRBV7-6 | NA | NA | TRBJ2-3
CASKGRERSTDTQYF | TGTGCCAGCAAGGGGCGGGAGAGAAGCACAGATACGCAGTATTTT | TRBV2 | NA | TRBD2 | TRBJ2-3
CASSLFTAAVVNTIYF | TGTGCCAGCAGCTTATTTACGGCGGCCGTTGTAAACACCATATATTTT | TRBV11-3 | NA | NA | TRBJ1-3